In this sample, the clone carrying this TCR beta chain turned up once. The CDR3 is 12 amino acids. Germline V gives CDR1 PRHDT, CDR2 FYEKMQ (reference sequence). The V end was cut by 5 bases, the J end by 5 bases, with 10 bases between. The data derive from a study of CD8+ T cells in alopecia areata. TCR sequencing used cDNA made by reverse transcription of extracted RNA. Sequenced by immunoSEQ multiplex PCR; TCRdb stores in-frame clones only, minus some. Among more than 90,000 clones listed, around three fifths were seen once. The treatment denotes: oral pan-JAK inhibitor, 5-10 mg twice daily. This chain joins TRBV13 and TRBJ2-7; D is unresolved. The sample here was CD8+ T cells sorted from blood, taken at week 24, from a patient treated with tofacitinib. The receptor was isolated from a human donor with alopecia areata. This CDR3 reads CASSRLSDEQYF. CDR3 in DNA: TGTGCCAGCAGCCGCCTCAGTGACGAGCAGTACTTC.